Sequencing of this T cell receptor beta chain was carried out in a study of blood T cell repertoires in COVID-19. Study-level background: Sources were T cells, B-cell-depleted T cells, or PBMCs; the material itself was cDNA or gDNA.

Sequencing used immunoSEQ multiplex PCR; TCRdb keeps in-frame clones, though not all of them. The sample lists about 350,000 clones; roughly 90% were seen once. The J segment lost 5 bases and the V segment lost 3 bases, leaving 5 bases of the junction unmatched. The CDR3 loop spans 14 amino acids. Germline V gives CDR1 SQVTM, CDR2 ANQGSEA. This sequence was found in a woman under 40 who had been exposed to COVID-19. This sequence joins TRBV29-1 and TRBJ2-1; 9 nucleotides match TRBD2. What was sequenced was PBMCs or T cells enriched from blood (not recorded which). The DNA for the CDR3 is TGCAGCGTTGACGCGACTAGCGGTCACAATGAGCAGTTCTTC. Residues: CSVDATSGHNEQFF.